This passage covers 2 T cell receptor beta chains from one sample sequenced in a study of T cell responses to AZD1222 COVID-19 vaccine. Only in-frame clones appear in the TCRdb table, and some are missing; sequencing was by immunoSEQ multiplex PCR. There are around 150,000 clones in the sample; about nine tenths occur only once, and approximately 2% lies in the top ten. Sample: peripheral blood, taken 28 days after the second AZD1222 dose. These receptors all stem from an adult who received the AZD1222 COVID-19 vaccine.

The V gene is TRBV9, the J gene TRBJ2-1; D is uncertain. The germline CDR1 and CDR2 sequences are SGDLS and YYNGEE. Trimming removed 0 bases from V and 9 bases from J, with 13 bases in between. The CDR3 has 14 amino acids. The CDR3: CASSVGVGPGEQFF. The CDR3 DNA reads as TGTGCCAGCAGCGTAGGTGTAGGCCCCGGTGAGCAGTTCTTC.

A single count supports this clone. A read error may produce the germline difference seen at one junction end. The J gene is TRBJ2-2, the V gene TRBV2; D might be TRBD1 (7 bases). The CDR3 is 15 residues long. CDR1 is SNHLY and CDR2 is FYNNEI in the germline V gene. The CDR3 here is CASTEGGTVFRELFF. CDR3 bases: TGTGCCAGCACTGAAGGCGGGACAGTTTTTCGGGAGCTGTTTTTT.